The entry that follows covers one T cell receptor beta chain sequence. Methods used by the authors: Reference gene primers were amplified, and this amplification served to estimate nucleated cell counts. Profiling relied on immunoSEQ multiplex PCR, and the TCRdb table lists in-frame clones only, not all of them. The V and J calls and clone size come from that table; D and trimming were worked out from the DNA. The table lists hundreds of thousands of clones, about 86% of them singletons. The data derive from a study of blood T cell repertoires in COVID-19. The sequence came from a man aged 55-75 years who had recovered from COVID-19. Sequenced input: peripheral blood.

CDR3 loop: CASSVDAITRGYGYTF. The CDR3 nucleotides read TGTGCCAGCAGCGTAGACGCCATCACACGGGGGTATGGCTACACCTTC. The chain carries TRBV9 and TRBJ1-2, with D possibly being TRBD1 (5 bases). The germline gives CDR1 SGDLS, CDR2 YYNGEE. CDR3 size: 16 residues. Trimming took 0 bases from V and 5 from J, leaving 17 bases between them.